Below are 4 T cell receptor beta chains sequenced from a single sample in a study of blood T cell repertoires in COVID-19. The assay was immunoSEQ multiplex PCR, and TCRdb's table has in-frame clones only and misses some. The data show roughly 340,000 clones, about nine tenths seen once. Sample: peripheral blood. The receptors were gathered from a woman aged 45-65 years with COVID-19, enrolled during active disease.

The genes are TRBV5-6 and TRBJ1-5; D is uncertain. This CDR3 region has 14 residues. Germline CDR1 SGHDT, CDR2 YYEEEE. Deletions cut 1 base from V and 5 bases from J, with 10 bases between. The CDR3 sequence is CASSLRLGDQPQHF. CDR3 nucleotide sequence: TGTGCCAGCAGCTTGCGACTGGGAGATCAGCCCCAGCATTTT. Together with reference TRBV5-6 and TRBJ1-5, the CDR3 gives the full variable domain: DAGVTQSPTHLIKTRGQQVTLRCSPKSGHDTVSWYQQALGQGPQFIFQYYEEEERQRGNFPDRFSGHQFPNYSSELNVNALLLGDSALYLCASSLRLGDQPQHFGDGTRLSIL.

This rearrangement joins TRBV11-2 to TRBJ2-7; 10 bases line up with TRBD2. The CDR3 contains 15 residues. Germline lookup yields CDR1 SGHAT and CDR2 FQNNGV. V shed 3 bases, J shed 4 bases, and the junction held 6 bases outside the gene matches. As DNA, the CDR3 is TGTGCCAGCAGCTTCACTAGCGGGACCATATACGAGCAGTACTTC. It specifies CASSFTSGTIYEQYF.

The chain carries TRBV19 and TRBJ2-1, with 7 bases identical to TRBD2. The CDR3 totals 14 residues. V dropped 10 bases and J dropped 6; count of bases not matched to a gene: 12. Germline assignment: CDR1 LNHDA and CDR2 SQIVND (reference sequence). The CDR3 region has the DNA TGTGCCACCATACCACGCGGGAGATTCAATGAGCAGTTCTTC. It is translated as CATIPRGRFNEQFF.

The chain recombines TRBV27 with TRBJ2-7; weak D call: TRBD1 (6 bases). Germline-derived CDR1 and CDR2 are MNHEY and SMNVEV (reference sequence). The V and J ends lost 10 bases and 4 bases respectively, with 17 bases between them. The CDR3 extends over 13 amino acids. CDR3 sequence (DNA): TGTGCCACCTCCGAGGGGGTGTCGTACGAGCAGTACTTC. It translates to CATSEGVSYEQYF.